This T cell receptor (beta chain) was recorded in a study of blood T cell repertoires in COVID-19. Only in-frame clones appear in the TCRdb table, and some are missing; sequencing was by immunoSEQ multiplex PCR. The sample holds more than 150,000 clones; 85% to 95% are singletons and the top ten take 0.5% to 0.6%. V lost 3 bases, J lost 8 bases, and 10 bases lay in between. The CDR3 extends over 12 amino acids. The V gene's germline CDR1 is SNHLY and CDR2 FYNNEI. This clone was picked up one time. Sequenced: peripheral blood. The chain uses TRBV2 and TRBJ1-2; no definite D call. This TCR derives from a man between 45 and 60 years old with acute or convalescent COVID-19. CDR3 loop: CASSDDGGGYTF. The CDR3 DNA is TGTGCCAGCAGTGACGACGGCGGCGGCTACACCTTC.